This passage covers 13 T cell receptor beta chains from one sample sequenced in a study of patients and donors after allogeneic stem cell transplantation. TCRdb processed the RT-PCR reads anew with MiXCR; each CDR3 protein has one entry. The repertoire holds about a million distinct CDR3 sequences, with about a sixth as singletons. Sequencing was performed on blood, either unsorted or a sorted T cell fraction (not recorded which). These receptor sequences come from a human donor who was either an allogeneic HSCT recipient or a stem cell or donor lymphocyte infusion donor (not recorded which). It is not recorded whose cells these are; they may come from a transplant donor.

The chain employs TRBV9 and TRBJ1-4; TRBD1 matches 12 bases. The junction had 7 bases not matched to a gene; V was cut back by 1 base and J by 0 bases. Germline CDR1 and CDR2: SGDLS and YYNGEE. The CDR3 is made up of 19 amino acids. The CDR3 sequence: CASSVRDRGPASTNEKLFF. DNA of the CDR3: TGTGCCAGCAGCGTACGGGACAGGGGGCCTGCCTCAACTAATGAAAAACTGTTTTTT.

This clonotype has just a few counts. The chain employs TRBV6-5 and TRBJ1-5; the match to TRBD1 covers 9 bases. The germline gives CDR1 MNHEY, CDR2 SVGAGI. The CDR3 consists of 16 residues. Trimming at V came to 4 bases and at J to 3 bases, leaving 7 bases not matched to a gene. CDR3 protein: CASSSTDRGSNQPQHF. The DNA for the CDR3 is TGTGCCAGCAGTTCCACGGACAGGGGTTCCAATCAGCCCCAGCATTTT.

V gene TRBV25-1 combines with J gene TRBJ1-2; D may be TRBD1 (6 bases). Between the trimmed V and J ends, which lost 1 base and 4 bases, there was a span of 16 bases. The CDR3 has 16 residues. Germline CDR1 reads MGHDK; CDR2 reads SYGVNS. CDR3 in amino acids: CASSESDGGLGYGYTF. DNA for the CDR3: TGTGCCAGCAGTGAATCAGACGGGGGCTTAGGCTATGGCTACACCTTC.

This clonotype was seen a few times. The rearrangement joins TRBV15 to TRBJ1-1; D gene unclear. Germline values: CDR1 LNHNV, CDR2 YYDKDF (reference sequence). The CDR3 loop spans 14 amino acids. V lost 5 bases and J lost 0, with 10 bases in between. The DNA for the CDR3 is TGTGCCACCAGCGCAGAAGGCCTGAACACTGAAGCTTTCTTT. Translating it yields CATSAEGLNTEAFF.

This clonotype has only a few counts. J is TRBJ1-5 and V is TRBV20-1; D is ambiguous. This CDR3 contains 15 residues. V was trimmed by 5 bases and J by 2 bases, leaving 16 bases between them. Germline V CDR1 and CDR2: DFQATT, SNEGSKA (reference sequence). The DNA for the CDR3 is TGCAGTGCTCCCCCCCTGGGAGATGGCAATCAGCCCCAGCATTTT. Translating it yields CSAPPLGDGNQPQHF.

The chain couples TRBV5-1 to TRBJ2-6; 7 positions agree with TRBD2. The CDR3 is made up of 16 amino acids. Germline CDR1 SGHRS, CDR2 YFSETQ. V was pared by 2 bases and J by 3 bases, with 5 bases of the junction left unmatched. CDR3 DNA sequence: TGCGCCAGCAGCTTCGCGGGAGCAAGTGGGGCCAACGTCCTGACTTTC. Amino acid sequence: CASSFAGASGANVLTF.

This clonotype was detected only a few times. V usage is TRBV24-1 and J usage is TRBJ2-2; 8 positions agree with TRBD2. The CDR3 sequence is 15 residues long. V was clipped by 5 bases and J by 5 bases; unmatched bases: 6. Looked up from germline, CDR1 is KGHDR and CDR2 is SFDVKD. In nucleotides, the CDR3 is TGTGCCACCAGTGCTCGAACTAGCGGAACCGGGGAGCTGTTTTTT. This sequence encodes CATSARTSGTGELFF.

This clonotype was observed a handful of times. The chain couples TRBV4-1 to TRBJ1-1; D gene uncertain. V was shortened by 4 bases and J by 5 bases, with 17 bases between the two germline ends. Germline V gene sequence: CDR1 MGHRA, CDR2 YSYEKL. CDR3 length: 15 residues. CDR3 coding DNA: TGCGCCAGCAGCCCATTGGGTCCCAAAGGAACTGAAGCTTTCTTT. Protein: CASSPLGPKGTEAFF.

V and J are TRBV20-1 and TRBJ1-1; possibly TRBD1 for D (5 bases). Trimming took 6 bases from V and 5 from J, leaving 16 bases between them. CDR1 and CDR2 from the germline V gene are DFQATT and SNEGSKA (reference sequence). The CDR3 is 13 amino acids. CDR3 sequence (DNA): TGCAGTGCCACCCGAGAGGGGCGGACTGAAGCTTTCTTT. It is translated as CSATREGRTEAFF.

This clonotype appeared a few times. The rearrangement links TRBV15 to TRBJ2-1, with 10 bases identical to TRBD2. There are 16 residues in the CDR3. V lost 5 bases and J lost 9; bases outside the gene matches: 13. From germline, CDR1 is LNHNV and CDR2 YYDKDF (reference sequence). CDR3 sequence (DNA): TGTGCCACCAGCGGATCGGGACTAGCGAATTCTGGTGAGCAGTTCTTC. Its translation: CATSGSGLANSGEQFF.

The J gene is TRBJ2-1, the V gene TRBV20-1; unclear D gene. Germline values: CDR1 DFQATT, CDR2 SNEGSKA (reference sequence). This CDR3 region has 11 residues. The V end lost 8 bases, the J end lost 5 bases, and 10 bases lay between the germline ends. The CDR3 is CSTMGNNEQFF. The CDR3 DNA is TGCAGTACAATGGGAAACAATGAGCAGTTCTTC.

This clonotype was detected only a few times. The chain uses TRBV7-9 and TRBJ1-1; D remains unclear. The CDR3 runs 16 residues. The V gene's germline CDR1 is SEHNR and CDR2 FQNEAQ (reference sequence). V was clipped by 5 bases and J by 0 bases, with 16 bases between them. The CDR3 here is CASSPRVAQMNTEAFF. The CDR3 coding sequence is TGTGCCAGCAGCCCCAGAGTTGCACAAATGAACACTGAAGCTTTCTTT.

This clonotype was recorded once. The V and J genes are TRBV20-1 and TRBJ2-1; no reliable D call. Trimming left V 1 base short and J 8 bases short, with 12 bases between. The CDR3 length is 13 residues. From germline, CDR1 is DFQATT and CDR2 SNEGSKA (reference sequence). CDR3 residues: CSARAGLVDEQFF. The CDR3 DNA reads TGCAGTGCTAGAGCTGGCCTAGTCGATGAGCAGTTCTTC.